This TCR beta chain was recovered during a study of response to subunit inactivated influenza vaccine (dated by TCRdb to 2017 to 2018). Study-level background: Deep quantitative T cell receptor repertoire profiling was used in the study to track responses to a trivalent subunit inactivated influenza vaccine.

V lost 6 bases and J lost 1 base, and the count of bases not matched to a germline gene is 4. Inclusive of the bounding cysteine and phenylalanine, the CDR3 is 14 residues long. The entry retains the CDR3 DNA only, 42 bases that are in frame from base 1. The germline V gene provides CDR1 SQVTM and CDR2 ANQGSEA. Libraries came from RT-PCR. The reads were generated on an Illumina HiSeq 2500. TCRdb cleaned the public reads at Q25 with fastp, built clones with MiXCR and kept in-frame beta chains. Each entry merges the rows of one CDR3 protein and shows their most common DNA and genes. Here the sample has some 800,000 distinct CDR3 sequences; over 20% occur a single time. 10% to 13% of the sample goes to the ten largest clones. Broad study findings and their caveats: According to the authors, only a limited number of new T cells may be recruited by each seasonal influenza vaccination.

Points on this clonotype: The specificity of this receptor is unknown. No quality values exist for individual bases; no much larger clone is one base distant.

The origin of this receptor is a man between 50 and 59 years old who received an inactivated influenza vaccine. Donor details come from another sample of the same person, matched by shared clones. The specimen comprised PBMCs from blood, sampled less than 6 days after vaccination. The chain joins TRBV29-1 to TRBJ2-3, with 10 bases aligning to TRBD2. The CDR3 protein: CSVVLAGGTDTQYF. The DNA reads TGCAGCGTCGTTCTAGCGGGGGGCACAGATACGCAGTATTTT.